One T cell receptor beta chain is described in this entry. The PCR used 60 Vbeta and 13 Jbeta primers. Data came from immunoSEQ multiplex PCR; TCRdb stores just in-frame clones and leaves some out. The data contain roughly 160,000 clones, 77% of them singletons. Germline CDR1 and CDR2: SGHTA and FQGTGA. The CDR3 contains 15 residues. The V and J ends lost 5 bases and 7 bases, in that order; junction bases with no gene match: 8. The donors were healthy bone marrow donors. The data stem from a study of cytomegalovirus exposure and HLA in healthy donors. Sequences were obtained from PBMCs. The receptor was derived from a woman in her twenties or thirties in good health and CMV-seronegative. This chain links TRBV7-3 with TRBJ2-3; 11 positions match TRBD2. Here the CDR3 DNA reads TGTGCCAGCAGCCCCGCTAGCGGGGGGTTTAATACGCAGTATTTT. Protein sequence: CASSPASGGFNTQYF.